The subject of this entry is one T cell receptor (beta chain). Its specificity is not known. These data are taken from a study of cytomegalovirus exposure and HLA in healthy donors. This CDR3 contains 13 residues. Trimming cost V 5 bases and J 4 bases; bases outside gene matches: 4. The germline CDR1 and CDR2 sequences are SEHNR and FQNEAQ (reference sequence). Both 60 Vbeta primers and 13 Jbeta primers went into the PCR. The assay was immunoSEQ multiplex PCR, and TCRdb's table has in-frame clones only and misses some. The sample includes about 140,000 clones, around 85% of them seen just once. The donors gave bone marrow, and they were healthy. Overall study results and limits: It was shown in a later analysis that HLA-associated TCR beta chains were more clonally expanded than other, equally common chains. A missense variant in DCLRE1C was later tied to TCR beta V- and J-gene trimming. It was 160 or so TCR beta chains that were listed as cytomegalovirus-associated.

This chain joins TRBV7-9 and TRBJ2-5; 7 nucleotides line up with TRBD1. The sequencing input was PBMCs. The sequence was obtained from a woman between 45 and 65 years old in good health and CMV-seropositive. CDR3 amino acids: CASSTRDRETQYF. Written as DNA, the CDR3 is TGTGCCAGCAGCACCCGGGACAGAGAGACCCAGTACTTC.